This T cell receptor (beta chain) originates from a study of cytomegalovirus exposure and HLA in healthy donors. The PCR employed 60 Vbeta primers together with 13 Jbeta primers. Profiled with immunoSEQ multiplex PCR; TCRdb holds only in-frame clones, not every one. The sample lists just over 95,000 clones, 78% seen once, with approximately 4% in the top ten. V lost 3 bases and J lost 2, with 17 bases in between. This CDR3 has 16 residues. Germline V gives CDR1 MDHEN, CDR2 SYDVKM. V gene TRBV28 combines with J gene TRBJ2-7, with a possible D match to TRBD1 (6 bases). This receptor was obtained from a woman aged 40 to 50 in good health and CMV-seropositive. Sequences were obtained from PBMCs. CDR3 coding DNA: TGTGCCAGCAGTTTGATCTATGGGACACCAACCTACGAGCAGTACTTC. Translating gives CASSLIYGTPTYEQYF. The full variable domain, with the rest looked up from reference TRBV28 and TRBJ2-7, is DVKVTQSSRYLVKRTGEKVFLECVQDMDHENMFWYRQDPGLGLRLIYFSYDVKMKEKGDIPEGYSVSREKKERFSLILESASTNQTSMYLCASSLIYGTPTYEQYFGPGTRLTVT.